This TCR beta chain was documented in a study of blood T cell repertoires in COVID-19. The CDR3 sequence is 15 residues long. V lost 4 bases, J lost 3 bases, and 3 bases stayed unmatched. Looked up from germline, CDR1 is KGHDR and CDR2 is SFDVKD. Assay: immunoSEQ multiplex PCR; the TCRdb copy retains only in-frame clones and omits some. The table has tens of thousands of clones, about 90% seen once; the top ten hold roughly 1.2%. This clonotype was obtained from a human donor in a cohort sampled during active COVID-19. J is TRBJ2-1 and V is TRBV24-1; 9 bases align to TRBD2. The sequenced material came from peripheral blood. The CDR3 loop reads CATSDAGGLYNEQFF. The CDR3 coding sequence is TGTGCCACCAGTGACGCGGGAGGGCTCTACAATGAGCAGTTCTTC.